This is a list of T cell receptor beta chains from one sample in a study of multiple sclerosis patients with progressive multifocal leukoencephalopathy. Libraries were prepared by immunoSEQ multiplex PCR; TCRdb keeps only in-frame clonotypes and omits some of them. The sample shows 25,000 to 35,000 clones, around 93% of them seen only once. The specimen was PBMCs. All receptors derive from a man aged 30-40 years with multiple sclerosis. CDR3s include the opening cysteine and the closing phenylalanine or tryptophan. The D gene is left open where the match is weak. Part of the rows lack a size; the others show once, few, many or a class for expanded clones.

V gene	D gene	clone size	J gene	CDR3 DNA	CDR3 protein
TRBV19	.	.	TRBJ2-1	TGTGCCAGTAAAGGGGCAGGGTTAAATGAGCAGTTCTTC	CASKGAGLNEQFF
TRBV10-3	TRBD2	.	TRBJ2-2	TGTGCCAGCCAGGTAGCGGGAGTAACCGGGGAGCTGTTTTTT	CASQVAGVTGELFF
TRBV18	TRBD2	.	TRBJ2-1	TGTGCCAGCTCACCCCTGCGGACTAGCGGGGATTACAATGAGCAGTTCTTC	CASSPLRTSGDYNEQFF
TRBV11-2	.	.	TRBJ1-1	TGTGCCAGCAGCTCCGGGCCGGGGAGGGCTGAAGCTTTCTTT	CASSSGPGRAEAFF
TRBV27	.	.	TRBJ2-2	TGTGCCAGCACGGACAGAGGGGGGAGGGCCTGGGACGGGGAGCTGTTTTTT	CASTDRGGRAWDGELFF
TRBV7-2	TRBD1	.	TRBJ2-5	TGTGCCAGCAGCTTAAAGTGGATAGGGGGCGGGGAGACCCAGTACTTC	CASSLKWIGGGETQYF
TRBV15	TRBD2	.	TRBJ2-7	TGTGCCACCAGCAGAGACGCTAGCGGGAGCCCCTACTTC	CATSRDASGSPYF
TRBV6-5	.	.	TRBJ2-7	TGTGCCAGCAGTTACGCTGGCGGCGTACCCTACGAGCAGTACTTC	CASSYAGGVPYEQYF
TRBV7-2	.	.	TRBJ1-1	TGTGCCAGCAGCCCGCGGGGGAACACTGAAGCTTTCTTT	CASSPRGNTEAFF
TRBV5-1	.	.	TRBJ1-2	TGCGCCAGCAGCTTGGTAGGTTCGGCCAGCCAGATTAACTATGGCTACACCTTC	CASSLVGSASQINYGYTF
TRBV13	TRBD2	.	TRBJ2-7	TGTGCCAGCAGCTTAGCCCCTCTAGCGGGAGGCTACGAGCAGTACTTC	CASSLAPLAGGYEQYF
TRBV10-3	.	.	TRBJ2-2	TGTGCCATCAGTGAGCCCGGGGGGTCCGGGGGCCTCACGAACACCGGGGAGCTGTTTTTT	CAISEPGGSGGLTNTGELFF
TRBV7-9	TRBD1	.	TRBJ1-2	TGTGCCAGCAGCTCATCTGAAGGACAGGGCTCCAACTATGGCCACACCTTC	CASSSSEGQGSNYGHTF
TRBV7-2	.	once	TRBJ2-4	TGTGCCAGCAGCTGGAACAGGGGGGGCATTCAGTACTTC	CASSWNRGGIQYF
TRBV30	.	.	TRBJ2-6	TGTGCCTGGACAATGGGGGCCAACGTCCTGACTTTC	CAWTMGANVLTF
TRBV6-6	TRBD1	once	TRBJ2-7	TGTGCCAGCAGCCCGTCCCCACAGGGGATGGGCGAGCAGTACTTC	CASSPSPQGMGEQYF
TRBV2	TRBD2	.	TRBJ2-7	TGTGCCAGCAGGCAACGACTAGCGGGGGGCTACGAGCAGTACTTC	CASRQRLAGGYEQYF
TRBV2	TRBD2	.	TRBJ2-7	TGTGCCAGCAGCTCGGGACTAGCGGGAATATACGAGCAGTACTTC	CASSSGLAGIYEQYF
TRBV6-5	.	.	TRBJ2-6	TGTGCCAGCACCTGGGATGCTGGGGCCAACGTCCTGACTTTC	CASTWDAGANVLTF
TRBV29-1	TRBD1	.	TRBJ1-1	TGCAGCGTGGACAGGAAGGCCGCTGAAGCTTTCTTT	CSVDRKAAEAFF
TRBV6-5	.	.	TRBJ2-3	TGTGCCAGCAGTTACGTCAGGACCCGCACAGATACGCAGTATTTT	CASSYVRTRTDTQYF
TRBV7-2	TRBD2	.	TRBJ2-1	TGTGCCAGCAGCTTCCCGGGAGGGCCCAATGAGCAGTTCTTC	CASSFPGGPNEQFF
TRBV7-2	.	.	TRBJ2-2	TGTGCCAGCAGCTTAGAGGGCAGAACCGGGGAGCTGTTTTTT	CASSLEGRTGELFF
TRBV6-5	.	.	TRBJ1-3	TGTGCCAGCAGTTACGGGGGGTCTGGAAACACCATATATTTT	CASSYGGSGNTIYF
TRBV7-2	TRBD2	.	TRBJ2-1	TGTGCCAGCAGCGTGAGCGGGAGCTCCTACAATGAGCAGTTCTTC	CASSVSGSSYNEQFF
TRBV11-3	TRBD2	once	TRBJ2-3	TGTGCCAGCAGCTTAGGATTACTAGCGGGAGGTCCCTGGACAGATACGCAGTATTTT	CASSLGLLAGGPWTDTQYF
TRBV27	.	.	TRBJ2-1	TGTGCCAGCAGTCCTGATACGACCGCTTTCCCTAGGTCCTACAATGAGCAGTTCTTC	CASSPDTTAFPRSYNEQFF
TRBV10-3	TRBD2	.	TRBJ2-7	TGTGCCATCAGTGGCGCCAGCGGGAGGGGTCCCTACGAGCAGTACTTC	CAISGASGRGPYEQYF
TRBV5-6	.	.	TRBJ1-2	TGTGCCAGCAGCTTGAAAGGGATTAACTATGGCTACACCTTC	CASSLKGINYGYTF
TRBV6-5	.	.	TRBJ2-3	TGTGCCAGCAGTTACCTTAGCGGAAGCACAGATACGCAGTATTTT	CASSYLSGSTDTQYF
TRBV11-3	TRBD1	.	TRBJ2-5	TGTGCCAGCAGCCCCGACAGGGTGTCAGAGACCCAGTACTTC	CASSPDRVSETQYF
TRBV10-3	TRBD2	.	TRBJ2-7	TGTGCCATCAGTGAGGGTAGCGGGAGACCCTACGAGCAGTACTTC	CAISEGSGRPYEQYF
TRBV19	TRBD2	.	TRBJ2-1	TGTGCCAGTAGTCTCTCGGGACTAGCGGGAGGACACTCAACCTACAATGAGCAGTTCTTC	CASSLSGLAGGHSTYNEQFF
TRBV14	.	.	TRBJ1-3	TGTGCCAGCAGCCACCGGGACGGAACCGGCAACACCATATATTTT	CASSHRDGTGNTIYF
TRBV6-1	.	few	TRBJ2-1	TGTGCCAGCAGTGAATTGGGGGGTACGAAAAGTGAGCAGTTCTTC	CASSELGGTKSEQFF
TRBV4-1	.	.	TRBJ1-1	TGCGCCAGCAGCCAAGCACCCGGGGTGAACACTGAAGCTTTCTTT	CASSQAPGVNTEAFF
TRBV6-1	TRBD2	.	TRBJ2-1	TGTGCCAGCAGTGAAATAGCGGGGGGCTACAATGAGCAGTTCTTC	CASSEIAGGYNEQFF
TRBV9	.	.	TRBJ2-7	TGTGCCAGCAGCGTAGTTCCAGGGGTCTACGAGCAGTACTTC	CASSVVPGVYEQYF
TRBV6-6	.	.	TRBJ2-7	TGTGCCAGCAGTTCTCGTATGACAGGTTCCTACGAGCAGTACTTC	CASSSRMTGSYEQYF
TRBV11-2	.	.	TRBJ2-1	TGTGCCAGCAGCTTAGTGCGGGATCCCTACAATGAGCAGTTCTTC	CASSLVRDPYNEQFF
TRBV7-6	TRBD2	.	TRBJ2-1	TGTGCCAGCAGCTGGGGACTAGGAACGTACAATGAGCAGTTCTTC	CASSWGLGTYNEQFF
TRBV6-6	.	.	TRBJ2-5	TGTGCCAGCAGTTTTCCCCGGGGGCGCGGGCAAGAGACCCAGTACTTC	CASSFPRGRGQETQYF
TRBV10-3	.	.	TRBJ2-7	TGTGCCATCAGTCCCCTGGGGGTTGGGGTTGGCTTCGAGCAGTACTTC	CAISPLGVGVGFEQYF
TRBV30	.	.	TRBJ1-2	TGTGCCTGGAGTGTACGTCCATCCTCCTATGGCTACACCTTC	CAWSVRPSSYGYTF
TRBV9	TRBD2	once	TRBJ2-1	TGTGCCAGCAGCCCCGCGCTAGGCGGGAGGGCCGAGTACAATGAGCAGTTCTTC	CASSPALGGRAEYNEQFF
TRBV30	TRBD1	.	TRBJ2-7	TGTGCCTGTGACAGGGAAACCTACGAGCAGTACTTC	CACDRETYEQYF
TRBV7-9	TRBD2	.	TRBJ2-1	TGTGCCAGCAGCTCAACTGGACTAGCGGGATCCTACAATGAGCAGTTCTTC	CASSSTGLAGSYNEQFF
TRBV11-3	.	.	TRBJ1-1	TGTGCCAGCAGCCCCCGGGGAGGGGGGAGGACTGAAGCTTTCTTT	CASSPRGGGRTEAFF
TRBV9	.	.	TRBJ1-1	TGTGCCAGCAGCGCCGACTGGGGGAACACTGAAGCTTTCTTT	CASSADWGNTEAFF
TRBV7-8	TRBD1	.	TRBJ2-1	TGTGCCAGCAGCTTAAGTAATGCAGGGGGCTACAATGAGCAGTTCTTC	CASSLSNAGGYNEQFF
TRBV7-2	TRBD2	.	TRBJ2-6	TGTGCCAGCACCCGGGGGGAAGGAGGGGCCAACGTCCTGACTTTC	CASTRGEGGANVLTF
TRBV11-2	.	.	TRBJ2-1	TGTGCCAGCAGCCTCGACAATGAGCAGTTCTTC	CASSLDNEQFF
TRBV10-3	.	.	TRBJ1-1	TGTGCCATCAGTGAGTCTCTGGCTGAAGCTTTCTTT	CAISESLAEAFF
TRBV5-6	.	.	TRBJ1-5	TGTGCCAGCAGCTTGCTCCAGGGGAGCAATCAGCCCCAGCATTTT	CASSLLQGSNQPQHF
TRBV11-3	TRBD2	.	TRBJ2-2	TGTGCCAGCAGCAAGAGGGGTGCGGGAGTAGGAACCGGGGAGCTGTTTTTT	CASSKRGAGVGTGELFF